This T cell receptor (beta chain) was identified in a study of T cell changes during pregnancy in multiple sclerosis. The assay was immunoSEQ multiplex PCR, and TCRdb's table has in-frame clones only and misses some. Here the sample spans about 87,000 clones, over 85% being singletons. Trimming shortened V by 8 bases and J by 2 bases, and 16 bases separated the two germline ends. The germline V gene encodes CDR1 MNHEY and CDR2 SMNVEV (reference sequence). This CDR3 region has 14 residues. The receptor comes from a female donor in good health, enrolled as a control in a pregnancy study. The V gene is TRBV27, the J gene TRBJ2-7; no definite D call. This sample comprised peripheral blood, obtained in the third trimester of pregnancy. The CDR3 reads CASAPLESTYEQYF. The CDR3 DNA reads TGTGCCAGCGCCCCCCTCGAGTCGACCTACGAGCAGTACTTC.